Presented here are 24 T cell receptor beta chains from one specimen sequenced in a study of control samples from healthy donors and cancer patients. Clones were read by immunoSEQ multiplex PCR, and TCRdb kept only the in-frame ones, dropping some. The top ten hold around 2.1% of the sample, which has some 130,000 clones, over 80% seen once. Specimen: blood. The receptors were gathered from a woman in her fifties or sixties in good health.

This clone was observed a few times. This chain connects TRBV11-3 to TRBJ2-1; 11 nucleotides match TRBD2. The CDR3 is 14 residues long. Unmatched junction bases numbered 6, after V lost 5 bases and J lost 9 bases. Germline V gene sequence: CDR1 SGHNT, CDR2 YENEEA. CDR3 residues: CASSHSGGAAEQFF. CDR3 bases: TGTGCCAGCAGCCATAGCGGGGGGGCCGCTGAGCAGTTCTTC.

The chain uses TRBV12-3 or TRBV12-4 and TRBJ2-1; D ambiguous. This CDR3 spans 11 amino acids. V lost 5 bases and J 5 bases, leaving 4 bases between the germline ends. CDR3 DNA sequence: TGTGCCAGCAGTCCCCACAATGAGCAGTTCTTC. This codes for CASSPHNEQFF.

V and J are TRBV4-1 and TRBJ2-2; 9 positions agree with TRBD1. V gave up 2 bases and J gave up 2 bases; unmatched junction bases: 9. Germline V gene data show CDR1 as MGHRA and CDR2 as YSYEKL. This CDR3 comprises 18 residues. The CDR3 DNA sequence: TGCGCCAGCAGCCAAAGGGACAGGGCCCTCCCAAACACCGGGGAGCTGTTTTTT. This translates into CASSQRDRALPNTGELFF.

With respect to this clone: The junction shows a germline mismatch at one end, possibly a read error. The chain carries TRBV3-1 (or the pseudogene TRBV3-2) and TRBJ2-5; the D gene could be TRBD1 or TRBD2 (5 bases each). Germline V CDR1 and CDR2: LGHDT, YNNKEL (reference sequence). CDR3 length: 12 residues. CDR3: CASSQEGTRANF. CDR3 in DNA: TGTGCCAGCAGCCAAGAAGGGACCCGCGCGAACTTC.

This clone was found once. The V call is TRBV5-1, the J call TRBJ2-5; D might be TRBD1 or TRBD2, each matching 5 bases. Germline V gene data show CDR1 as SGHRS and CDR2 as YFSETQ. V was cut by 7 bases and J by 5 bases, with 18 bases left in between. This CDR3 region has 14 residues. The CDR3, as DNA: TGCGCCAGCCGACCGGGACCCGAGGGGGAGACCCAGTACTTC. It translates to CASRPGPEGETQYF.

CDR3 coding DNA: TGTGCCAGCAGTACCCGAGGGGGGGGAGGTAACATTCAGTACTTC. Its protein product is CASSTRGGGGNIQYF. V is TRBV2 and J is TRBJ2-4, with D possibly matching TRBD2 (7 bases). In germline, CDR1 is SNHLY, CDR2 FYNNEI. V gave up 5 bases and J gave up 7 bases, with 18 bases separating them. This CDR3 has 15 amino acids.

The chain combines TRBV24-1 with TRBJ1-2; D uncertain. The CDR3 sequence is 13 residues long. Germline V CDR1 and CDR2: KGHDR, SFDVKD. The ends were cut back, 5 bases at V and 6 bases at J, with 12 bases in the middle. CDR3 sequence reads: CATSVTSSHGYTF. DNA for the CDR3: TGTGCCACCAGTGTGACCTCCTCTCATGGCTACACCTTC.

The chain recombines TRBV28 with TRBJ2-7; D remains unclear. Trimming cost V 3 bases and J 0 bases, with 12 bases left between them. The CDR3 covers 15 residues. The germline V gene encodes CDR1 MDHEN and CDR2 SYDVKM. DNA of the CDR3: TGTGCCAGCAGTTTGCCCCTCCCGAGCTCCTACGAGCAGTACTTC. This translates into CASSLPLPSSYEQYF.

The V gene is TRBV28, the J gene TRBJ2-7; 7 nucleotides line up with TRBD1. The V segment lost 1 base and the J segment 5 bases; nucleotides outside the gene matches: 8. Germline V gene data show CDR1 as MDHEN and CDR2 as SYDVKM. This CDR3 has 15 residues. CDR3 sequence reads: CASSLLGGHLDEQYF. Written as DNA, the CDR3 is TGTGCCAGCAGTTTATTAGGGGGCCACCTCGACGAGCAGTACTTC.

The chain couples TRBV20-1 to TRBJ2-3, with 10 bases matching TRBD2. The trim removed 6 bases at V and 1 base at J, leaving 19 bases unmatched. CDR1 DFQATT and CDR2 SNEGSKA come from the germline V gene (reference sequence). The CDR3 length is 19 residues. CDR3 sequence (DNA): TGCAGTGCCAGTACCCCAGCGGGAGGGCCTTTAGAGGGCACAGATACGCAGTATTTT. Protein product: CSASTPAGGPLEGTDTQYF.

This chain joins TRBV10-2 and TRBJ1-1; tentatively, D is TRBD1 (5 bases). CDR3 length: 12 residues. With 7 bases removed from V and 0 bases from J, the gap between germline ends came to 6 bases. Germline V gene data show CDR1 as WSHSY and CDR2 as SAAADI. CDR3 nucleotide sequence: TGCGCCAGCACAGGGATGAACACTGAAGCTTTCTTT. Translating gives CASTGMNTEAFF.

The V and J genes are TRBV7-9 and TRBJ2-2; the match to TRBD2 covers 7 bases. Germline values: CDR1 SEHNR, CDR2 FQNEAQ (reference sequence). The CDR3 length is 13 residues. The V and J ends lost 4 bases and 6 bases, in that order; junction bases with no gene match: 2. The DNA of the CDR3 is TGTGCCAGCAGCTCCCTAGCGGCCGGGGAGCTGTTTTTT. Its protein product is CASSSLAAGELFF.

The DNA of the CDR3 is TGTGCAAGTCGCTTAGTACCAACCCAGTACTTC. This gives the protein CASRLVPTQYF. This chain uses TRBV12-2 with TRBJ2-5. TRBV12-2 is flagged as a pseudogene. CDR3 length: 11 residues.

In this sample, this clone turned up a few times. V gene TRBV4-1 combines with J gene TRBJ1-5; a weak D match, TRBD1 (6 bases). The CDR3 contains 14 residues. Germline-derived CDR1 and CDR2 are MGHRA and YSYEKL. V shed 2 bases and J shed 7 bases, with 12 bases lying between them. CDR3 protein: CASSQTGIGQPQHF. The CDR3, as DNA: TGCGCCAGCAGCCAAACAGGGATTGGACAGCCCCAGCATTTT.

This clone was recorded only once. The chain combines TRBV27 with TRBJ2-2, with 7 bases fitting TRBD1. This CDR3 contains 15 residues. Germline V gene data show CDR1 as MNHEY and CDR2 as SMNVEV (reference sequence). Trimming took 11 bases from V and 7 from J; bases not matched to a gene: 16. CDR3 sequence reads: CASMGQNLGIGELFF. In DNA, the CDR3 is TGTGCCTCCATGGGACAGAACCTAGGCATCGGGGAGCTGTTTTTT.

The chain combines TRBV28 with TRBJ1-2; TRBD1 aligns across 7 bases. V lost 4 bases and J lost 5; bases outside the gene matches: 1. The CDR3 is 12 amino acids. Germline values: CDR1 MDHEN, CDR2 SYDVKM. The DNA for the CDR3 is TGTGCCAGCAGTTCAGGGGGATATGGCTACACCTTC. It is translated as CASSSGGYGYTF.

The chain carries TRBV12-3 or TRBV12-4 and TRBJ1-5, with a possible D match to TRBD1 (6 bases). The CDR3 length is 13 residues. Trimming shortened V by 5 bases and J by 6 bases, and 11 bases separated the two germline ends. The CDR3 nucleotides are TGTGCCAGCAGTCCCCGGGGGCGTCAGCCCCAGCATTTT. Translating gives CASSPRGRQPQHF.

CDR3 sequence: CASSQRQGAFGYTF. CDR3 bases: TGTGCCAGCAGCCAACGACAGGGGGCCTTTGGCTACACCTTC. The chain recombines TRBV4-2 with TRBJ1-2; 10 bases line up with TRBD1. V gave up 2 bases and J gave up 7 bases; unmatched junction bases: 4. Germline-derived CDR1 and CDR2 are LGHNA and YNFKEQ. The CDR3 contains 14 residues.

The gene calls are TRBV7-8 and TRBJ1-4, with a tentative D call TRBD1 (5 bases). Germline V gene sequence: CDR1 SGHVS, CDR2 FQNEAQ. V gave up 0 bases and J gave up 1 base, with 18 bases separating them. The CDR3 is 19 amino acids. The DNA of the CDR3 is TGTGCCAGCAGCTTAGCCCGGGACCTGGGGATGGGAACTAATGAAAAACTGTTTTTT. It specifies CASSLARDLGMGTNEKLFF.

This clone was seen only once. The V call is TRBV12-3 or TRBV12-4, the J call TRBJ2-7; 8 bases map to TRBD1. The V and J ends lost 5 bases and 3 bases, in that order; junction bases with no gene match: 0. The CDR3 spans 12 residues. The CDR3 is CASSTGGYEQYF. Here the CDR3 DNA reads TGTGCCAGCAGTACAGGGGGCTACGAGCAGTACTTC.

The chain combines TRBV7-2 with TRBJ2-3, with 7 bases matching TRBD2. This CDR3 contains 16 residues. Germline assignment: CDR1 SGHTA and CDR2 FQGNSA. Unmatched junction bases numbered 10, after V lost 5 bases and J lost 2 bases. CDR3 nucleotide sequence: TGTGCCAGCAGCCCTGAGGCTCTAGCGGTCACAGATACGCAGTATTTT. It specifies CASSPEALAVTDTQYF.

The chain links TRBV2 to TRBJ1-1; a possible D gene is TRBD1 (5 bases). Germline V gene data show CDR1 as SNHLY and CDR2 as FYNNEI. The CDR3 has 14 amino acids. The germline V and J ends were trimmed by 5 bases and 1 base, with 11 bases remaining between them. DNA of the CDR3: TGTGCCAGCAGTTCTGGGGGGGGGAACACTGAAGCTTTCTTT. Encoded protein: CASSSGGGNTEAFF.

This rearrangement joins TRBV4-1 to TRBJ2-3; TRBD2 matches 10 bases. The germline V gene encodes CDR1 MGHRA and CDR2 YSYEKL. This CDR3 contains 16 residues. The junction had 6 bases not matched to a gene; V was cut back by 2 bases and J by 4 bases. CDR3 residues: CASSQRPGLASDTQYF. CDR3 sequence (DNA): TGCGCCAGCAGCCAACGACCGGGACTAGCGTCAGATACGCAGTATTTT.

This chain joins TRBV6-6 and TRBJ1-3, with 7 bases matching TRBD1. This CDR3 comprises 15 residues. V shed 5 bases, J shed 5 bases, and the junction held 9 bases outside the gene matches. The V gene's germline CDR1 is MNHNY and CDR2 SVGAGI (reference sequence). DNA for the CDR3: TGTGCCAGCAGTCGGTACCGGGACAGAAGAAACACCATATATTTT. It encodes CASSRYRDRRNTIYF.